This T cell receptor (beta chain) comes out of a study of blood T cell repertoires in COVID-19. Across the whole study: Spain, Italy and the United States supplied samples that represented acute and convalescent COVID-19. PBMCs, B-cell-depleted T cells, or T cells were the source of the cDNA or gDNA that made up the material.

Authors' data handling: Counts of nucleated cells, estimated from reference gene primer amplification, were obtained. The assay was immunoSEQ multiplex PCR, and TCRdb's table has in-frame clones only and misses some. V, J and clone size are those of that table, while D and trimming were read from the DNA. The table has some 170,000 clones, about 91% seen once. CDR3 length: 15 amino acids. CDR1 and CDR2 from the germline V gene are LGHNA and YSLEER. V shed 1 base, J shed 4 bases, and the junction held 6 bases outside the gene matches. The origin of this receptor is a woman aged 55-75 years who had recovered from COVID-19. The J gene is TRBJ1-2, the V gene TRBV4-3, with TRBD1 identical over 7 bases. Material for sequencing was peripheral blood. The CDR3 bases are TGCGCCAGCAGCCAAGCCCGACAGGGAGGCTATGGCTACACCTTC. It translates to CASSQARQGGYGYTF.